A selection of T cell receptor beta chains follows, all from one sample in a study of CD8+ T cells in alopecia areata. Clones were read by immunoSEQ multiplex PCR, and TCRdb kept only the in-frame ones, dropping some. The data show 200,000 to 250,000 clones, with just over 65% seen just once and more than 0.95% held by the top ten. The sample in question was CD4+ T cells sorted from blood, obtained at week 44, from a patient treated with tofacitinib. Receptors originate from a human donor with alopecia areata. CDR3s include the opening cysteine and the closing phenylalanine or tryptophan. The D gene is left open where the match is weak. Rows may omit the clone size; those that give it use once, few, many or a size class.

clone_size: .; v_call: TRBV29-1; d_call: .; j_call: TRBJ2-5; cdr3_aa: CSVTLIKETQYF; cdr3_nt: TGCAGCGTTACACTAATCAAAGAGACCCAGTACTTC
clone_size: .; v_call: TRBV30; d_call: .; j_call: TRBJ1-4; cdr3_aa: CAWSRNEKLFF; cdr3_nt: TGTGCCTGGAGTCGAAATGAAAAACTGTTTTTT
clone_size: few; v_call: TRBV30; d_call: TRBD2; j_call: TRBJ2-3; cdr3_aa: CAALAGGTDTQYF; cdr3_nt: TGTGCCGCCCTAGCGGGGGGGACAGATACGCAGTATTTT
clone_size: .; v_call: TRBV27; d_call: TRBD1; j_call: TRBJ2-7; cdr3_aa: CASRDRGPTPSYEQYF; cdr3_nt: TGTGCCAGCAGGGACAGGGGACCCACGCCGTCCTACGAGCAGTACTTC
clone_size: .; v_call: TRBV28; d_call: TRBD2; j_call: TRBJ2-1; cdr3_aa: CASSPISGGIYNEQFF; cdr3_nt: TGTGCCAGCAGTCCGATTAGCGGGGGCATCTACAATGAGCAGTTCTTC
clone_size: .; v_call: TRBV4-3; d_call: TRBD1; j_call: TRBJ1-2; cdr3_aa: CASSQENRGFGYTF; cdr3_nt: TGCGCCAGCAGCCAAGAGAACAGGGGGTTTGGCTACACCTTC
clone_size: .; v_call: TRBV30; d_call: .; j_call: TRBJ1-2; cdr3_aa: CAWSVGGSTADTF; cdr3_nt: TGTGCCTGGAGTGTGGGGGGCTCCACGGCGGACACCTTC
clone_size: .; v_call: TRBV2; d_call: .; j_call: TRBJ2-3; cdr3_aa: CASYGDTQYF; cdr3_nt: TGTGCCAGCTATGGGGATACGCAGTATTTT
clone_size: .; v_call: TRBV29-1; d_call: .; j_call: TRBJ2-7; cdr3_aa: CSVGDSYEQYF; cdr3_nt: TGCAGCGTTGGCGATTCCTACGAGCAGTACTTC
clone_size: .; v_call: TRBV28; d_call: .; j_call: TRBJ1-6; cdr3_aa: CASSNRDNNSPLHF; cdr3_nt: TGTGCCAGCAGTAACCGGGATAATAATTCACCCCTCCACTTT
clone_size: .; v_call: TRBV2; d_call: .; j_call: TRBJ2-3; cdr3_aa: CASSDGAHPTDTQYF; cdr3_nt: TGTGCCAGCAGTGACGGGGCCCACCCCACAGATACGCAGTATTTT
clone_size: .; v_call: TRBV4-3; d_call: .; j_call: TRBJ1-4; cdr3_aa: CASSQREYRDEKLFF; cdr3_nt: TGCGCCAGCAGCCAAAGAGAATATCGGGATGAAAAACTGTTTTTT
clone_size: .; v_call: TRBV4-3; d_call: .; j_call: TRBJ1-1; cdr3_aa: CASSQDPGDTEAFF; cdr3_nt: TGCGCCAGCAGCCAAGATCCAGGGGACACTGAAGCTTTCTTT
clone_size: few; v_call: TRBV7-2; d_call: .; j_call: TRBJ1-2; cdr3_aa: CASSPPQVDGYTF; cdr3_nt: TGTGCCAGCAGCCCACCACAGGTGGATGGCTACACCTTC
clone_size: .; v_call: TRBV5-4; d_call: TRBD2; j_call: TRBJ2-5; cdr3_aa: CASSLAGGPASTQYF; cdr3_nt: TGTGCCAGCAGCTTGGCGGGGGGACCTGCGTCGACCCAGTACTTC
clone_size: .; v_call: TRBV2; d_call: .; j_call: TRBJ1-1; cdr3_aa: CASSGEKNTEAFF; cdr3_nt: TGTGCCAGCAGTGGGGAGAAGAACACTGAAGCTTTCTTT
clone_size: .; v_call: TRBV5-1; d_call: TRBD2; j_call: TRBJ2-2; cdr3_aa: CASSSGGKTTGELFF; cdr3_nt: TGCGCCAGCAGTTCCGGGGGGAAGACCACGGGGGAGCTGTTTTTT
clone_size: .; v_call: TRBV30; d_call: .; j_call: TRBJ1-2; cdr3_aa: CAWSSGRGLGYGYTF; cdr3_nt: TGTGCCTGGAGCTCCGGAAGAGGTTTAGGGTATGGCTACACCTTC
clone_size: .; v_call: TRBV29-1; d_call: TRBD1; j_call: TRBJ1-4; cdr3_aa: CSVRYRGKSEKLFF; cdr3_nt: TGCAGCGTGCGATACAGGGGTAAAAGTGAAAAACTGTTTTTT
clone_size: .; v_call: TRBV2; d_call: .; j_call: TRBJ1-6; cdr3_aa: CASTDRENSPLHF; cdr3_nt: TGTGCCAGCACGGACAGAGAGAATTCACCCCTCCACTTT
clone_size: .; v_call: TRBV6-1; d_call: .; j_call: TRBJ2-1; cdr3_aa: CASIQSGWLNEQFF; cdr3_nt: TGTGCCAGCATCCAGTCGGGTTGGCTCAATGAGCAGTTCTTC
clone_size: .; v_call: TRBV25-1; d_call: .; j_call: TRBJ1-1; cdr3_aa: CASSVGRMNTEAFF; cdr3_nt: TGTGCCAGCAGTGTAGGTCGAATGAACACTGAAGCTTTCTTT
clone_size: .; v_call: TRBV5-5; d_call: TRBD1; j_call: TRBJ1-2; cdr3_aa: CASSLTPDRAFTNYGYTF; cdr3_nt: TGTGCCAGCAGCTTGACGCCTGACAGGGCATTTACTAACTATGGCTACACCTTC
clone_size: .; v_call: TRBV7-2; d_call: TRBD2; j_call: TRBJ2-7; cdr3_aa: CASSLESGGGAGEQYF; cdr3_nt: TGTGCCAGCAGCTTAGAGTCCGGCGGGGGGGCAGGCGAGCAGTACTTC
clone_size: .; v_call: TRBV2; d_call: .; j_call: TRBJ1-4; cdr3_aa: CASSPQSPTNEKLFF; cdr3_nt: TGTGCCAGCAGTCCCCAGAGTCCAACTAATGAAAAACTGTTTTTT
clone_size: .; v_call: TRBV4-2; d_call: TRBD2; j_call: TRBJ2-3; cdr3_aa: CASSQRGGDFTDTQYF; cdr3_nt: TGTGCCAGCAGCCAACGGGGGGGGGACTTCACAGATACGCAGTATTTT
clone_size: few; v_call: TRBV5-1; d_call: TRBD2; j_call: TRBJ2-1; cdr3_aa: CASSSSGGSYNEQFF; cdr3_nt: TGCGCCAGCAGCTCCAGCGGGGGCTCCTACAATGAGCAGTTCTTC
clone_size: once; v_call: TRBV6-5; d_call: .; j_call: TRBJ1-5; cdr3_aa: CASRQGHNQPQHF; cdr3_nt: TGTGCCAGTCGACAAGGCCACAATCAGCCCCAGCATTTT
clone_size: .; v_call: TRBV30; d_call: .; j_call: TRBJ2-2; cdr3_aa: CAWSVLHPVTGELFF; cdr3_nt: TGTGCCTGGAGTGTACTTCACCCAGTTACCGGGGAGCTGTTTTTT
clone_size: .; v_call: TRBV5-1; d_call: TRBD1; j_call: TRBJ2-3; cdr3_aa: CASSVGQGRTDTQYF; cdr3_nt: TGCGCCAGCAGCGTAGGACAGGGTAGGACAGATACGCAGTATTTT
clone_size: .; v_call: TRBV11-3; d_call: .; j_call: TRBJ2-2; cdr3_aa: CASSKPRSTGELFF; cdr3_nt: TGTGCCAGCAGCAAACCCCGGAGCACCGGGGAGCTGTTTTTT
clone_size: .; v_call: TRBV2; d_call: .; j_call: TRBJ1-1; cdr3_aa: CASSEGAMNTEAFF; cdr3_nt: TGTGCCAGCAGTGAGGGGGCAATGAACACTGAAGCTTTCTTT
clone_size: once; v_call: TRBV5-1; d_call: .; j_call: TRBJ1-6; cdr3_aa: CASSLAGDMGNSPLHF; cdr3_nt: TGCGCCAGCAGCTTGGCCGGGGACATGGGGAATTCACCCCTCCACTTT